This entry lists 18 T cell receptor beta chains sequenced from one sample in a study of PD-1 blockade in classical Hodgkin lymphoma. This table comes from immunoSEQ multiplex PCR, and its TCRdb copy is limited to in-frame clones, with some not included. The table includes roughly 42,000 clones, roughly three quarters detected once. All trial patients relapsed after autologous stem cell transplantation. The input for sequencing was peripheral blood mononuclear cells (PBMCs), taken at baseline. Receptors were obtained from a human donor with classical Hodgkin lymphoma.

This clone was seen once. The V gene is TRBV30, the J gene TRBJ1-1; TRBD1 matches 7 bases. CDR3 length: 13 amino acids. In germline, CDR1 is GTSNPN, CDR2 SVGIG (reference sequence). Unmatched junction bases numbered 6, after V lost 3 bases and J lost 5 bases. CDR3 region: CAWRRGRDTEAFF. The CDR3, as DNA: TGTGCCTGGAGGAGGGGGCGCGATACTGAAGCTTTCTTT.

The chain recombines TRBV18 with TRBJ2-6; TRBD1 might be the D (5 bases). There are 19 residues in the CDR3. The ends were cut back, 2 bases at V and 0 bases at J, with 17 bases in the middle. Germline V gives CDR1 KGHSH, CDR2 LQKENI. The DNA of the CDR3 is TGTGCCAGCTCACCAACAGGAGCCGGGCGATTCTCTGGGGCCAACGTCCTGACTTTC. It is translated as CASSPTGAGRFSGANVLTF.

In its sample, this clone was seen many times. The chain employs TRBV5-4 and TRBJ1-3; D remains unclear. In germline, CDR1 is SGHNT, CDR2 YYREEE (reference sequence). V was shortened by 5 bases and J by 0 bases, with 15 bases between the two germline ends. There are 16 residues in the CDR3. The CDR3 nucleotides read TGTGCCAGCAGAGACACTACCCGGAACTCTGGAAACACCATATATTTT. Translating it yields CASRDTTRNSGNTIYF.

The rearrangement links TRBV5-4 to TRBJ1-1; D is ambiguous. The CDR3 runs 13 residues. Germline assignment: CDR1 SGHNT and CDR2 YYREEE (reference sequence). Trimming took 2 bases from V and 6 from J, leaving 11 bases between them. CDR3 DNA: TGTGCCAGCAGCTTAATCAGGTCATCTGAAGCTTTCTTT. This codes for CASSLIRSSEAFF.

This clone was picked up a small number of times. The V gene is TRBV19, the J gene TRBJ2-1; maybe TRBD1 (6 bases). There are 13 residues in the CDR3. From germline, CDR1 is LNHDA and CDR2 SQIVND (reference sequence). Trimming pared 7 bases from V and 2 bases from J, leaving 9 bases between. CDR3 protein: CASKGVTYNEQFF. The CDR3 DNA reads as TGTGCCAGTAAGGGGGTTACCTACAATGAGCAGTTCTTC.

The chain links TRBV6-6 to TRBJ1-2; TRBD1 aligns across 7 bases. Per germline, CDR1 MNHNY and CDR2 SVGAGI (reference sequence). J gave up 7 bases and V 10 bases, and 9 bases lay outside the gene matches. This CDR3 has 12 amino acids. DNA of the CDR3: TGTGCCACCCTAGGACAGGAGTCTGGCTACACCTTC. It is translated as CATLGQESGYTF.

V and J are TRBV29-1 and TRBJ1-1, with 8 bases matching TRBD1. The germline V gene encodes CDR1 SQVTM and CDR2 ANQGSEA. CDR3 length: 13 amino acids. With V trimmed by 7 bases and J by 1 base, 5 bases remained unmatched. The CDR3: CSAKGQANTEAFF. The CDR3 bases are TGCAGCGCCAAGGGACAGGCGAACACTGAAGCTTTCTTT.

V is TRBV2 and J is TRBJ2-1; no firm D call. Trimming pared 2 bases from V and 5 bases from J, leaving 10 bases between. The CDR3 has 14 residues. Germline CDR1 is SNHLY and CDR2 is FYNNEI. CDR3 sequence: CASSELTNNNEQFF. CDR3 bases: TGTGCCAGCAGTGAATTGACGAACAACAATGAGCAGTTCTTC.

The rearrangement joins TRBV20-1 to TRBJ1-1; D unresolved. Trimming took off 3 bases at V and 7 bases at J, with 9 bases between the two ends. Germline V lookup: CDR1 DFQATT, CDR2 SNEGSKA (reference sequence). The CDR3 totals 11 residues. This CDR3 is CSARTDYEAFF. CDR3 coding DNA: TGCAGTGCTAGGACGGACTATGAAGCTTTCTTT.

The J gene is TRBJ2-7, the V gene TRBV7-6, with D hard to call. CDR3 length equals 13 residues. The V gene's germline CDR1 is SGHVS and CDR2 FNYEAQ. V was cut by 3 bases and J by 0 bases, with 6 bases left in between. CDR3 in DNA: TGTGCCAGCAGCTTGACCCCCTCCTACGAGCAGTACTTC. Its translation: CASSLTPSYEQYF.

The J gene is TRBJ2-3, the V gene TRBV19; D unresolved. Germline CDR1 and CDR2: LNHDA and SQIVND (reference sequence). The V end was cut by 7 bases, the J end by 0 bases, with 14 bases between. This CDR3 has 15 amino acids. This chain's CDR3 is CASTPTQESTDTQYF. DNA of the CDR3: TGTGCCAGTACCCCTACCCAGGAAAGCACAGATACGCAGTATTTT.

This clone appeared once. CDR3 region: CASSLNTGELFF. The CDR3 region has the DNA TGTGCCAGCAGCTTAAACACCGGGGAGCTGTTTTTT. The chain employs TRBV7-9 and TRBJ2-2; D gene ambiguous. V lost 2 bases and J 2 bases, leaving 0 bases between the germline ends. The CDR3 loop spans 12 amino acids. The germline V gene has CDR1 SEHNR and CDR2 FQNEAQ (reference sequence).

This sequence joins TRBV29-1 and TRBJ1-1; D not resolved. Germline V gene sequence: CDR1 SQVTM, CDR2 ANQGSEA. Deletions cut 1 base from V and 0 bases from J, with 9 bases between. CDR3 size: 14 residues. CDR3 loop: CSVEGGRMNTEAFF. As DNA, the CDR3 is TGCAGCGTTGAAGGCGGCAGAATGAACACTGAAGCTTTCTTT.

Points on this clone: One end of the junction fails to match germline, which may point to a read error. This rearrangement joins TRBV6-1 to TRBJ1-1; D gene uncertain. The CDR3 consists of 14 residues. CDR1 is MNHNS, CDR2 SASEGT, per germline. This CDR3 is CASSAMDPNAEAFF. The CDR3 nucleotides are TGTGCCAGCAGTGCCATGGATCCGAACGCTGAAGCTTTCTTT.

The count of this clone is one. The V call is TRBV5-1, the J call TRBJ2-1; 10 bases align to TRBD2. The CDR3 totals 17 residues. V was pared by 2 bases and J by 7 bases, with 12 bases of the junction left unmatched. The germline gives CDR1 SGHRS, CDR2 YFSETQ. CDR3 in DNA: TGCGCCAGCAGCTTACGACTAGCGGGTTTCTTAGTGAATGAGCAGTTCTTC. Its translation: CASSLRLAGFLVNEQFF.

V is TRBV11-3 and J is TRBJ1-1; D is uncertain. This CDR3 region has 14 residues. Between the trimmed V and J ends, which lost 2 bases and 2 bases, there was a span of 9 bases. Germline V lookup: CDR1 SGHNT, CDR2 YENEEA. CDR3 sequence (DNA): TGTGCCAGCAGCTTATCCCTCTCCAACACTGAAGCTTTCTTT. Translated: CASSLSLSNTEAFF.

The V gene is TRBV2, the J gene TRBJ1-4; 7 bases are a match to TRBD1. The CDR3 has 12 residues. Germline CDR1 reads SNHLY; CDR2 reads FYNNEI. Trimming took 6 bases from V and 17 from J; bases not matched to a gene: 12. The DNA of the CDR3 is TGTGCCAGCAGACTCTTCTCGGGACAGCATTTTTTT. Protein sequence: CASRLFSGQHFF.

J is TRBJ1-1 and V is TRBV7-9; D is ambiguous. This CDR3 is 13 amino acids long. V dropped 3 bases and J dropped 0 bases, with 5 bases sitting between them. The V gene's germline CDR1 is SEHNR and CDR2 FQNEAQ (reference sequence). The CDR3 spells CASSFYLNTEAFF. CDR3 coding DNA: TGTGCCAGCAGCTTTTATCTGAACACTGAAGCTTTCTTT. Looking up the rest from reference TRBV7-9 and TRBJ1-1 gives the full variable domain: DTGVSQNPRHKITKRGQNVTFRCDPISEHNRLYWYRQTLGQGPEFLTYFQNEAQLEKSRLLSDRFSAERPKGSFSTLEIQRTEQGDSAMYLCASSFYLNTEAFFGQGTRLTVV.